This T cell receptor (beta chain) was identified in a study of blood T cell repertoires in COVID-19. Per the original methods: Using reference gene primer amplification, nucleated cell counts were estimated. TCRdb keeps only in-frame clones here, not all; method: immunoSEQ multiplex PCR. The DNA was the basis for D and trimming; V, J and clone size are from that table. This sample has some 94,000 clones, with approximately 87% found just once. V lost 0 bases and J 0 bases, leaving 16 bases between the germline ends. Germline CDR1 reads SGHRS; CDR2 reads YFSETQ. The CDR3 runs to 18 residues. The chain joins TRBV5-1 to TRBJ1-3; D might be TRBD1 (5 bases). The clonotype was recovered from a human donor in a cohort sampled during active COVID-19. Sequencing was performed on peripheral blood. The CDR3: CASSLGGASGGSGNTIYF. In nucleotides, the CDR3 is TGCGCCAGCAGCTTGGGTGGTGCGAGCGGGGGCTCTGGAAACACCATATATTTT.